A single sample gave rise to the 25 T cell receptor beta chains below, sequenced in a study of a mutant IDH1 vaccine in newly diagnosed glioma. Repertoires were generated with immunoSEQ multiplex PCR, while TCRdb's copy carries only in-frame clones and drops some. The sample has under 150,000 clones, under 90% seen once. For these TCRs, the target antigens are not known. Sample time point: week 11, during vaccination. A single vaccine dose contained 300 ug of mutant IDH1 20-mer peptide, and topical imiquimod was used with it. The sequences come from PBMCs, collected from a glioma patient whose treatment included an IDH1 peptide vaccine. These receptors were collected from a woman aged 45-60 years with glioma.

The V call is TRBV10-2, the J call TRBJ2-7; TRBD2 matches 8 bases. The V gene end was trimmed by 3 bases and the J gene end by 1 base; junction bases not matched to a gene: 5. Germline CDR1 and CDR2: WSHSY and SAAADI. The CDR3 is made up of 15 amino acids. The CDR3 region has the DNA TGCGCCAGCAGTGAATTAGCGGGGATTTCCTACGAGCAGTACTTC. This translates into CASSELAGISYEQYF.

J is TRBJ2-7 and V is TRBV2, with TRBD1 matching over 7 bases. The CDR3 loop spans 15 amino acids. CDR1 is SNHLY, CDR2 FYNNEI, per germline. V shed 6 bases and J 0 bases; nucleotides not matched to a gene: 8. The DNA of the CDR3 is TGTGCCAGCAGCCAACAGGGGCTTATCTCCTACGAGCAGTACTTC. Its protein product is CASSQQGLISYEQYF.

V is TRBV5-1 and J is TRBJ2-1; the D gene is possibly TRBD2 (5 bases). This CDR3 has 16 residues. Germline lookup yields CDR1 SGHRS and CDR2 YFSETQ. Trimming removed 4 bases from V and 0 bases from J, with 14 bases in between. Here the CDR3 DNA reads TGCGCCAGCAGCGCCGGACTGGGAAGCTCCTACAATGAGCAGTTCTTC. Translation: CASSAGLGSSYNEQFF. The full variable domain, completed using reference TRBV5-1 and TRBJ2-1, is KAGVTQTPRYLIKTRGQQVTLSCSPISGHRSVSWYQQTPGQGLQFLFEYFSETQRNKGNFPGRFSGRQFSNSRSEMNVSTLELGDSALYLCASSAGLGSSYNEQFFGPGTRLTVL.

The V and J genes are TRBV5-6 and TRBJ1-4; D is uncertain. V lost 4 bases, J lost 8 bases, and 15 bases lay in between. CDR1 SGHDT and CDR2 YYEEEE come from the germline V gene. The CDR3 has 14 amino acids. DNA for the CDR3: TGTGCCAGCAGCCCGGAGGGAAGGGAGGAAAAACTGTTTTTT. Protein: CASSPEGREEKLFF.

The V gene is TRBV7-3, the J gene TRBJ1-1; possible D gene TRBD1, 5 bases. The CDR3 extends over 15 amino acids. Trimming shortened V by 5 bases and J by 0 bases, and 13 bases separated the two germline ends. The V gene's germline CDR1 is SGHTA and CDR2 FQGTGA. CDR3 sequence: CASSRGVSLNTEAFF. Written as DNA, the CDR3 is TGTGCCAGCAGCAGGGGCGTTTCTCTGAACACTGAAGCTTTCTTT.

The chain is built from TRBV28 and TRBJ2-5, with D unresolved. Per germline, CDR1 MDHEN and CDR2 SYDVKM. The CDR3 has 17 amino acids. V was cut by 0 bases and J by 4 bases, with 18 bases left in between. CDR3 in DNA: TGTGCCAGCAGTTTATGGGGCAGCGCCCGGGTTTTAGAGACCCAGTACTTC. Protein product: CASSLWGSARVLETQYF.

This clone was observed a single time. The DNA for the CDR3 is TGTGCCAGCAGCGAACTAGCGGGAGTGAATGAGCAGTTCTTC. Its protein is CASSELAGVNEQFF. The chain is built from TRBV27 and TRBJ2-1, with 11 bases aligning to TRBD2. CDR1 and CDR2 from the germline V gene are MNHEY and SMNVEV (reference sequence). This CDR3 has 14 amino acids. The V and J ends lost 6 bases and 7 bases, in that order; junction bases with no gene match: 5.

This clone is a singleton in its sample. V and J are TRBV7-9 and TRBJ2-2; 11 bases match TRBD1. The V gene's germline CDR1 is SEHNR and CDR2 FQNEAQ (reference sequence). This CDR3 spans 16 amino acids. V shed 5 bases and J 5 bases; nucleotides not matched to a gene: 7. CDR3 nucleotide sequence: TGTGCCAGCAGCCCCCGGGACAGGGGGATGACCGGGGAGCTGTTTTTT. Translated, it gives CASSPRDRGMTGELFF.

The V gene is TRBV5-1, the J gene TRBJ1-4; possible D gene TRBD1, 6 bases. CDR1 is SGHRS and CDR2 is YFSETQ in the germline V gene. Trimming removed 1 base at V and 14 bases at J, with 24 bases between. This CDR3 comprises 16 residues. CDR3 in DNA: TGCGCCAGCAGCTTGTATCCGGACAGCCGGGACTTCAGGCTGTTTTTT. Protein product: CASSLYPDSRDFRLFF.

The chain has TRBV27 and TRBJ2-3, with 13 bases matching TRBD2. V lost 4 bases, J lost 7 bases, and 11 bases stayed unmatched. CDR3 length equals 17 residues. CDR1 MNHEY and CDR2 SMNVEV come from the germline V gene (reference sequence). The CDR3 loop reads CASSSGHGTSGKNTQYF. As DNA, the CDR3 is TGTGCCAGCAGTTCGGGACACGGGACTAGCGGGAAAAATACGCAGTATTTT.

The chain joins TRBV11-2 to TRBJ2-7; 12 bases map to TRBD2. Germline CDR1 and CDR2: SGHAT and FQNNGV. The CDR3 has 15 amino acids. J lost 3 bases, V lost 5 bases, and 5 bases had no gene match. The CDR3: CASSLTSGRVYEQYF. The CDR3, as DNA: TGTGCCAGCAGCCTGACTAGCGGGAGAGTCTACGAGCAGTACTTC.

This clone was detected only once. The rearrangement links TRBV4-1 to TRBJ1-2; 8 bases map to TRBD1. From germline, CDR1 is MGHRA and CDR2 YSYEKL. Unmatched junction bases numbered 5, after V lost 4 bases and J lost 4 bases. This CDR3 spans 14 amino acids. The CDR3 spells CASSLTGGVYGYTF. CDR3 coding DNA: TGCGCCAGCAGCCTCACAGGGGGGGTCTATGGCTACACCTTC.

This clone was seen a single time. The rearrangement uses TRBV15 and TRBJ1-1; no firm D call. CDR3 length equals 13 residues. In germline, CDR1 is LNHNV, CDR2 YYDKDF (reference sequence). The V end lost 0 bases, the J end lost 2 bases, and 4 bases lay between the germline ends. In DNA form, the CDR3 reads TGTGCCACCAGCAGAGAGCCCAACACTGAAGCTTTCTTT. Protein sequence: CATSREPNTEAFF. Together with reference TRBV15 and TRBJ1-1, the CDR3 gives the full variable domain: DAMVIQNPRYQVTQFGKPVTLSCSQTLNHNVMYWYQQKSSQAPKLLFHYYDKDFNNEADTPDNFQSRRPNTSFCFLDIRSPGLGDTAMYLCATSREPNTEAFFGQGTRLTVV.

The chain is built from TRBV5-1 and TRBJ1-5; tentative D call: TRBD1 (6 bases). V was trimmed by 0 bases and J by 7 bases, leaving 11 bases between them. This CDR3 has 14 amino acids. Germline-derived CDR1 and CDR2 are SGHRS and YFSETQ. CDR3 region: CASSLEQGGQPQHF. CDR3 nucleotide sequence: TGCGCCAGCAGCTTGGAACAAGGGGGACAGCCCCAGCATTTT.

This clone was recorded a few times. The chain has TRBV12-5 and TRBJ2-1; 12 nucleotides line up with TRBD2. The J segment lost 5 bases and the V segment lost 6 bases, leaving 8 bases of the junction unmatched. Per germline, CDR1 LGHNT and CDR2 FRNRAP. The CDR3 has 16 amino acids. The CDR3 here is CASGPRLAGVNNEQFF. The CDR3 DNA reads as TGTGCTAGTGGCCCCCGACTAGCGGGAGTCAACAATGAGCAGTTCTTC.

The chain has TRBV30 and TRBJ2-3; D not resolved. The V end was cut by 4 bases, the J end by 1 base, with 9 bases between. This CDR3 is built from 13 residues. Germline-derived CDR1 and CDR2 are GTSNPN and SVGIG (reference sequence). The CDR3 loop is CAWNQDGTDTQYF. The DNA for the CDR3 is TGTGCCTGGAACCAGGACGGCACAGATACGCAGTATTTT.

In its sample, this clone was seen once. V is TRBV9 and J is TRBJ1-6, with 10 nucleotides matching TRBD1. The CDR3 is 15 amino acids. The ends lost 4 bases at V and 8 bases at J; junction bases unmatched: 6. Germline CDR1 and CDR2: SGDLS and YYNGEE. The CDR3 sequence is CASSSRDRGYSPLHF. CDR3 DNA: TGTGCCAGCAGCTCTAGGGACAGGGGTTATTCACCCCTCCACTTT.

The table lists this clone with a count of one. The chain joins TRBV11-3 to TRBJ2-3, with 7 bases lining up with TRBD2. There are 16 residues in the CDR3. The junction had 10 bases not matched to a gene; V was cut back by 3 bases and J by 4 bases. CDR1 and CDR2 (germline): SGHNT, YENEEA. The CDR3 DNA follows: TGTGCCAGCAGCTTCGAGACGGCGGGAGAGGCAGATACGCAGTATTTT. It translates to CASSFETAGEADTQYF.

This clone has a single count. The J gene is TRBJ2-1, the V gene TRBV2; 7 bases line up with TRBD1. Looked up from germline, CDR1 is SNHLY and CDR2 is FYNNEI. The CDR3 runs to 16 residues. Trimming removed 1 base from V and 2 bases from J; junction bases left unmatched: 5. The CDR3 loop is CASSEGQGIAYNEQFF. The CDR3 bases are TGTGCCAGCAGTGAAGGACAGGGAATCGCCTACAATGAGCAGTTCTTC.

J is TRBJ2-1 and V is TRBV7-9; a weak D match, TRBD2 (7 bases). Trimming removed 8 bases from V and 15 bases from J, with 14 bases in between. This CDR3 has 10 residues. Germline V gives CDR1 SEHNR, CDR2 FQNEAQ (reference sequence). The CDR3 DNA is TGTGCCAGCCGGGGGGCTACCCCGTTCTTC. Its protein product is CASRGATPFF.

This clone was detected once. V is TRBV9 and J is TRBJ2-2; D could derive from TRBD1 or TRBD2 (6 bases each). Germline lookup yields CDR1 SGDLS and CDR2 YYNGEE. CDR3 length: 18 residues. Trimming shortened V by 4 bases and J by 1 base, and 20 bases separated the two germline ends. CDR3 DNA sequence: TGTGCCAGCAGCTTGGCGAAGGGGGGCCAAGTGAACACCGGGGAGCTGTTTTTT. Translating it yields CASSLAKGGQVNTGELFF.

This clone was observed a handful of times. This chain uses TRBV28 with TRBJ2-5; D is perhaps TRBD1 (5 bases). Germline CDR1 MDHEN, CDR2 SYDVKM. CDR3 length: 15 residues. V was shortened by 7 bases and J by 0 bases, with 15 bases between the two germline ends. CDR3 in amino acids: CASTRQRRNQETQYF. In nucleotides, the CDR3 is TGTGCCAGCACCCGACAGAGGCGAAACCAAGAGACCCAGTACTTC.

The rearrangement joins TRBV6-1 to TRBJ2-2; D unresolved. Trimming left V 2 bases short and J 1 base short, with 5 bases between. The CDR3 extends over 14 amino acids. Germline assignment: CDR1 MNHNS and CDR2 SASEGT. The CDR3 protein is CASSERENTGELFF. In nucleotides, the CDR3 is TGTGCCAGCAGTGAAAGGGAGAACACCGGGGAGCTGTTTTTT.

The chain links TRBV30 to TRBJ2-2, with D hard to call. V was clipped by 1 base and J by 5 bases, with 11 bases between them. The CDR3 totals 14 residues. Looked up from germline, CDR1 is GTSNPN and CDR2 is SVGIG (reference sequence). CDR3 nucleotides: TGTGCCTGGAGTGCTCTTATTGGTACCGGGGAGCTGTTTTTT. Amino acid sequence: CAWSALIGTGELFF.

This sequence joins TRBV11-1 and TRBJ2-7; 8 bases line up with TRBD2. V lost 0 bases and J lost 6; bases outside the gene matches: 4. Germline lookup yields CDR1 SGHAT and CDR2 FQDESV (reference sequence). The CDR3 is 14 residues long. The CDR3 DNA sequence: TGTGCCAGCAGCTTAGCAGCGGGAGAGACCGAGCAGTACTTC. This gives the protein CASSLAAGETEQYF.